The clone carrying this T cell receptor beta chain was seen a single time. While infection was still active, Seattle patients were enrolled and then followed longitudinally. These data are taken from a study of blood T cell repertoires in COVID-19. Study details: The analysed material was cDNA or gDNA that came from T cells, B-cell-depleted T cells, or PBMCs.

Original methodology: How many nucleated cells were present was estimated from reference gene primer amplification. The table came from immunoSEQ multiplex PCR; TCRdb's copy has only in-frame clones and leaves some out. The V and J calls and clone size are taken from that table; D and trimming were inferred from the DNA. The sample records about 300,000 clones, 85% to 90% being singletons. V was clipped by 4 bases and J by 3 bases; unmatched bases: 17. CDR3 length equals 18 residues. Germline loops: CDR1 LGHNA, CDR2 YSLEER. The TCR comes from a woman between 50 and 59 years old with COVID-19, enrolled during active disease. The chain is built from TRBV4-3 and TRBJ2-7, with 8 bases matching TRBD2. Sequenced input: peripheral blood. The CDR3 region is CASSLGGPNSGIDYEQYF. The CDR3 DNA reads as TGCGCCAGCAGCCTCGGAGGACCAAATAGCGGGATAGACTACGAGCAGTACTTC.